This T cell receptor beta chain was obtained from a study of graft-versus-host responses after intestinal transplantation. Concerning this clone: As yet, its antigen is unknown.

TCRdb's copy holds only in-frame clones and misses some; the assay was immunoSEQ multiplex PCR. Among 55,000 to 85,000 clones listed, about 90% were seen once. Trimming took 6 bases from V and 6 from J, leaving 15 bases between them. This CDR3 comprises 13 residues. The V gene's germline CDR1 is LNHDA and CDR2 SQIVND (reference sequence). The source material was unstimulated CD8+ T cells sorted from spleen or lymph node cells, sampled before intestinal transplant. This TCR came from a human donor who received an intestinal transplant. The genes are TRBV19 and TRBJ2-7, with D unresolved. The CDR3 loop reads CASSRQVTLEQYF. CDR3 in DNA: TGTGCCAGTAGCAGGCAGGTAACCCTCGAGCAGTACTTC.